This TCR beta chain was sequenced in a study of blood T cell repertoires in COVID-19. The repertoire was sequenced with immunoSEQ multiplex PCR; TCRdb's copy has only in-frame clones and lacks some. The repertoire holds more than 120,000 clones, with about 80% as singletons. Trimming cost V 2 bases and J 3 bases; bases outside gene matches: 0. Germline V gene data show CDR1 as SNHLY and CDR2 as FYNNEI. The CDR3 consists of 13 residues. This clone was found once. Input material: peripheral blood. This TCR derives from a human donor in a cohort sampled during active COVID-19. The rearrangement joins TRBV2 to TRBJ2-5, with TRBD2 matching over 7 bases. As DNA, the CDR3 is TGTGCCAGCAGTGAACTAGCGGAAGAGACCCAGTACTTC. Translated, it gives CASSELAEETQYF. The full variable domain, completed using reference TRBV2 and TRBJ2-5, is EPEVTQTPSHQVTQMGQEVILRCVPISNHLYFYWYRQILGQKVEFLVSFYNNEISEKSEIFDDQFSVERPDGSNFTLKIRSTKLEDSAMYFCASSELAEETQYFGPGTRLLVL.